The next 11 T cell receptor beta chains were all read from a single sample in a study of cytomegalovirus exposure and HLA in healthy donors (dated by TCRdb to about 2017). Library generation was performed with the immunoSEQ multiplex PCR assay. For the multiplex PCR, a mixture combining 60 forward primers for TCR Vbeta segments and 13 reverse primers for TCR Jbeta segments was used. What TCRdb holds here is the immuneACCESS table cut down to in-frame rearrangements. Part of the clones is not present; checked against another copy, under half of the missing clones reflect an unresolved V gene, and the others are unexplained. This sample has some 140,000 clones in its table, and 80% of those were observed once. The top ten clones comprise 4% to 5.5% of the sample. Specimen: PBMCs. Receptors originate from a man aged 30 to 45 in good health.

The rearrangement links TRBV4-1 to TRBJ1-5; no clear D gene. Looked up from germline, CDR1 is MGHRA and CDR2 is YSYEKL. The V and J ends lost 2 bases and 5 bases respectively, with 13 bases between them. This CDR3 has 15 amino acids. CDR3 bases: TGCGCCAGCAGCCAAACCGGTGACAATTATCAGCCCCAGCATTTT. Its protein is CASSQTGDNYQPQHF.

The chain links TRBV5-5 to TRBJ2-7; D may be TRBD1 (8 bases). CDR3 length equals 15 residues. V lost 4 bases, J lost 4 bases, and 18 bases lay in between. Germline loops: CDR1 SGHKS, CDR2 YYEKEE (reference sequence). The DNA for the CDR3 is TGTGCCAGCAGCATAGGACAGGGACTATTTTACGAGCAGTACTTC. It is translated as CASSIGQGLFYEQYF. The variable domain in full, with the rest retrieved from reference TRBV5-5 and TRBJ2-7, is DAGVTQSPTHLIKTRGQQVTLRCSPISGHKSVSWYQQVLGQGPQFIFQYYEKEERGRGNFPDRFSARQFPNYSSELNVNALLLGDSALYLCASSIGQGLFYEQYFGPGTRLTVT.

This clone is a singleton in its sample. The V call is TRBV18, the J call TRBJ1-1, with 7 bases matching TRBD1. The junction had 3 bases not matched to a gene; V was cut back by 4 bases and J by 4 bases. CDR1 and CDR2 (germline): KGHSH, LQKENI. CDR3 length: 13 amino acids. CDR3 loop: CASSRQGTTEAFF. In DNA form, the CDR3 reads TGTGCCAGCTCACGACAGGGTACCACTGAAGCTTTCTTT.

The chain is built from TRBV10-2 and TRBJ2-3; 7 bases line up with TRBD2. This CDR3 has 15 amino acids. The J segment lost 5 bases and the V segment lost 6 bases, leaving 11 bases of the junction unmatched. CDR1 WSHSY and CDR2 SAAADI come from the germline V gene. The CDR3 reads CASSDLAVVGDTQYF. DNA for the CDR3: TGCGCCAGCAGCGACCTAGCGGTGGTAGGAGATACGCAGTATTTT.

The chain carries TRBV19 and TRBJ2-4, with D possibly TRBD1 on 6 matching bases. There are 17 residues in the CDR3. CDR1 LNHDA and CDR2 SQIVND come from the germline V gene (reference sequence). The V and J ends lost 5 bases and 0 bases respectively, with 17 bases between them. The CDR3 protein is CASSSLRGSRAKNIQYF. The CDR3 DNA reads TGTGCCAGTAGTTCACTGAGGGGGAGCCGAGCCAAAAACATTCAGTACTTC.

The chain employs TRBV7-9 and TRBJ2-5; D is possibly TRBD2 (6 bases). The DNA matches TRBJ2-7 better at its end, which makes the J call doubtful. The CDR3 spans 16 residues. Germline assignment: CDR1 SEHNR and CDR2 FQNEAQ (reference sequence). The CDR3 here is CASNRGTPFRGDEQYF. The CDR3 nucleotides are TGTGCCAGCAACCGCGGGACTCCCTTCCGCGGCGACGAGCAGTACTTC.

The rearrangement links TRBV6-5 to TRBJ2-5; D is perhaps TRBD1 (5 bases). From germline, CDR1 is MNHEY and CDR2 SVGAGI. Trimming cost V 2 bases and J 7 bases, with 8 bases left between them. This CDR3 region has 12 residues. CDR3 bases: TGTGCCAGCAGTTACGGGGCAGGGACCCAGTACTTC. It yields the protein CASSYGAGTQYF.

V is TRBV7-8 and J is TRBJ2-7; D gene uncertain. The CDR3 consists of 15 residues. Germline values: CDR1 SGHVS, CDR2 FQNEAQ. V gave up 6 bases and J gave up 0 bases, with 15 bases separating them. The CDR3 DNA is TGTGCCAGCAGGATTTATAGCTTGGACTCCTACGAGCAGTACTTC. This gives the protein CASRIYSLDSYEQYF.

This clone was counted between two and nine times. The chain is built from TRBV29-1 and TRBJ2-3, with 12 bases lining up with TRBD2. With V trimmed by 3 bases and J by 1 base, 2 bases remained unmatched. Germline V lookup: CDR1 SQVTM, CDR2 ANQGSEA. CDR3 length: 15 amino acids. The CDR3 region is CSVDRTSGGTDTQYF. In DNA form, the CDR3 reads TGCAGCGTTGACCGGACTAGCGGGGGCACAGATACGCAGTATTTT.

The chain is built from TRBV11-2 and TRBJ1-4; D not certain. The CDR3 has 13 amino acids. Trimming took off 1 base at V and 5 bases at J, with 5 bases between the two ends. From germline, CDR1 is SGHAT and CDR2 FQNNGV. CDR3 coding DNA: TGTGCCAGCAGCTTAGGGGAGAATGAAAAACTGTTTTTT. Translated, it gives CASSLGENEKLFF.

The CDR3 sequence: CATSRERDVAYEQYF. CDR3 sequence (DNA): TGTGCCACCAGCAGAGAGCGGGACGTAGCCTACGAGCAGTACTTC. The rearrangement links TRBV15 to TRBJ2-7, with D maybe TRBD2 (6 bases). The CDR3 is 15 amino acids. V was pared by 0 bases and J by 2 bases, with 11 bases between. In germline, CDR1 is LNHNV, CDR2 YYDKDF (reference sequence).